Following are 15 T cell receptor beta chains from one sample sequenced in a study of regulatory and conventional T cells in RAG deficiency. Sequencing used immunoSEQ multiplex PCR; TCRdb keeps in-frame clones, though not all of them. The data contain more than 30,000 clones, approximately 90% of them seen just once; the ten biggest clones take up 5% to 5.5%. The same data also contributed to another study, on regulatory T cells. That source notes: Primers: 52 TRBV forward and 13 TRBJ reverse.

The sequenced sample consisted of CD8+ T cells sorted from blood. The receptor set was obtained from a human donor in good health.

The chain uses TRBV7-9 and TRBJ1-2; D not certain. CDR1 and CDR2 (germline): SEHNR, FQNEAQ (reference sequence). V lost 3 bases and J lost 4, with 9 bases in between. The length of the CDR3 is 13 residues. This chain's CDR3 is CASSLSESYGYTF. In DNA, the CDR3 is TGTGCCAGCAGCTTGTCAGAGTCCTATGGCTACACCTTC.

This rearrangement joins TRBV2 to TRBJ2-1; weak D call: TRBD1 (5 bases). The germline V and J ends were trimmed by 6 bases and 5 bases, with 11 bases remaining between them. The length of the CDR3 is 13 residues. Germline V lookup: CDR1 SNHLY, CDR2 FYNNEI. CDR3 sequence: CASRVTGDNEQFF. CDR3 DNA: TGTGCCAGCAGGGTTACAGGCGACAATGAGCAGTTCTTC.

Turning to this clone: Additional DNA sequences in this sample encode the identical CDR3. The V and J genes are TRBV21-1 and TRBJ1-1; TRBD1 is the table's D call, not checked against the DNA. TRBV21-1 constitutes a pseudogene. The CDR3 consists of 15 residues. The CDR3 is CASSKKGRGHTEAFF. The CDR3 DNA reads TGTGCCAGCAGCAAAAAGGGCAGGGGGCACACTGAAGCCTTCTTT.

This clone has a single count. One junction end disagrees with the germline gene, perhaps due to a read error. CDR3 bases: TGTGCCAGCAGCCAGGGTATCTCCGACGAGCAGTACTTC. It yields the protein CASSQGISDEQYF. This chain uses TRBV9 with TRBJ2-7; possibly TRBD1 for D (5 bases). There are 13 residues in the CDR3. CDR1 SGDLS and CDR2 YYNGEE come from the germline V gene.

This chain connects TRBV19 to TRBJ2-3; D remains ambiguous. CDR3 length: 15 residues. Germline V gene lookup returns CDR1 LNHDA and CDR2 SQIVND (reference sequence). V gave up 3 bases and J gave up 5 bases, with 15 bases separating them. CDR3 in amino acids: CASSISHSSRDTQYF. The CDR3 bases are TGTGCCAGTAGTATCAGCCATTCATCAAGAGATACGCAGTATTTT.

This rearrangement joins TRBV5-1 to TRBJ2-5, with 11 bases aligning to TRBD2. Germline V gene lookup returns CDR1 SGHRS and CDR2 YFSETQ. The V and J ends lost 1 base and 2 bases, in that order; junction bases with no gene match: 10. The CDR3 sequence is 18 residues long. The CDR3 region is CASSLKLAGGRPQETQYF. Written as DNA, the CDR3 is TGCGCCAGCAGCTTGAAGCTAGCGGGGGGCAGGCCGCAAGAGACCCAGTACTTC. Complete variable domain (other parts from reference TRBV5-1 and TRBJ2-5): KAGVTQTPRYLIKTRGQQVTLSCSPISGHRSVSWYQQTPGQGLQFLFEYFSETQRNKGNFPGRFSGRQFSNSRSEMNVSTLELGDSALYLCASSLKLAGGRPQETQYFGPGTRLLVL.

Only one count was recorded for this clone. The chain is built from TRBV11-3 and TRBJ2-7; TRBD1 agrees at 12 bases. Germline V lookup: CDR1 SGHNT, CDR2 YENEEA. Losses at the gene ends were 5 bases for V and 5 bases for J; bases not matched to a gene: 13. The CDR3 is 17 residues long. DNA of the CDR3: TGTGCCAGCAGCCAAGGAGTACCGGGACAGGGGGCTGACGAGCAGTACTTC. Amino acids: CASSQGVPGQGADEQYF.

The V and J genes are TRBV2 and TRBJ1-6; TRBD1 agrees at 7 bases. The CDR3 has 19 residues. CDR1 is SNHLY, CDR2 FYNNEI, per germline. V trimming: 0 bases; J trimming: 7 bases; junction bases outside the gene matches: 15. The DNA for the CDR3 is TGTGCCAGCAGTGAAGCCGCGTACCAACCGGGACAGTCGAATTCACCCCTCCACTTT. Translation gives CASSEAAYQPGQSNSPLHF.

V usage is TRBV13 and J usage is TRBJ1-1, with a possible D match to TRBD1 (5 bases). Per germline, CDR1 PRHDT and CDR2 FYEKMQ (reference sequence). This CDR3 spans 14 amino acids. V was shortened by 5 bases and J by 4 bases, with 14 bases between the two germline ends. DNA for the CDR3: TGTGCCAGCAGCGAACAGGCTGGAAGCACTGAAGCTTTCTTT. Translation: CASSEQAGSTEAFF.

This clone was observed a handful of times. This chain uses TRBV28 with TRBJ1-2, with a tentative D call TRBD1 (5 bases). Germline assignment: CDR1 MDHEN and CDR2 SYDVKM. The CDR3 has 14 residues. The ends were cut back, 5 bases at V and 4 bases at J, with 14 bases in the middle. The CDR3 is CASSPPRDRYGYTF. In nucleotides, the CDR3 is TGTGCCAGCAGTCCCCCCCGGGACCGCTATGGCTACACCTTC.

The count of this clone is one. The genes are TRBV27 and TRBJ2-7; D might be TRBD2 (5 bases). The CDR3 consists of 13 residues. Per germline, CDR1 MNHEY and CDR2 SMNVEV (reference sequence). Trimming removed 4 bases at V and 6 bases at J, with 13 bases between. The CDR3 DNA is TGTGCCAGCAGTTGGAGCGGAGGAGCCGAGCAGTACTTC. It yields the protein CASSWSGGAEQYF.

The J gene is TRBJ2-5, the V gene TRBV6-5; D not resolved. Per the germline V gene, CDR1 is MNHEY and CDR2 is SVGAGI. V dropped 2 bases and J dropped 1 base, with 5 bases sitting between them. The CDR3 length is 13 residues. CDR3 residues: CASSYVSQETQYF. CDR3 bases: TGTGCCAGCAGTTACGTCTCCCAAGAGACCCAGTACTTC.

This CDR3 reads CASSLRSGQGRETQYF. CDR3 nucleotide sequence: TGTGCCAGCAGCTTAAGGTCGGGACAGGGTCGGGAGACCCAGTACTTC. The chain combines TRBV7-9 with TRBJ2-5, with 9 bases lining up with TRBD1. CDR1 is SEHNR, CDR2 FQNEAQ, per germline (reference sequence). The CDR3 runs 16 residues. With V trimmed by 2 bases and J by 5 bases, 9 bases remained unmatched.

V usage is TRBV10-3 and J usage is TRBJ1-1; TRBD1 aligns across 8 bases. Germline V gives CDR1 ENHRY, CDR2 SYGVKD. The CDR3 covers 13 residues. Trimming cost V 7 bases and J 3 bases; bases outside gene matches: 4. For the CDR3, the DNA is TGTGCCATCAAAGACAGGGGCGACACTGAAGCTTTCTTT. The encoded protein is CAIKDRGDTEAFF.

CDR3 coding DNA: TGTGCCAGCAGTTACCGGGTGCTTGGGGCCAACGTCCTGACTTTC. It specifies CASSYRVLGANVLTF. J is TRBJ2-6 and V is TRBV6-5; D is ambiguous. This CDR3 has 15 residues. V shed 2 bases and J shed 3 bases, with 8 bases lying between them. Germline V gives CDR1 MNHEY, CDR2 SVGAGI.